These 19 T cell receptor beta chains were all obtained from the same sample, sequenced in a study of blood T cell dynamics during melanoma immunotherapy (TCRdb year 2020). The time point label of this sample denotes: week 3, after first cycle of checkpoint inhibitor. Libraries were made using the immunoSEQ multiplex PCR assay. The immuneACCESS repertoire file appears here via TCRdb, limited to in-frame rearrangements. These files lack a portion of the clones; in checked studies, under half of the deficit traces to unresolved V genes, and the cause of the others is not known. The sample has 15,000 or so clones on record, approximately 94% of them singletons. In total, the top ten clones hold 0.2% to 0.25% of the sample. Sequenced material: effector memory CD8+ T cells from blood, taken from a patient treated with checkpoint blockade. All receptors derive from a human donor with melanoma.

V gene TRBV4-2 combines with J gene TRBJ2-7, with no clear D. The CDR3 length is 15 residues. CDR1 and CDR2 (germline): LGHNA, YNFKEQ. Trimming took off 4 bases at V and 3 bases at J, with 16 bases between the two ends. The CDR3 loop is CASSPFRGDYYEQYF. For the CDR3, the DNA is TGTGCCAGCAGCCCCTTTCGAGGAGATTACTACGAGCAGTACTTC.

The chain recombines TRBV10-3 with TRBJ2-7; 9 nucleotides align to TRBD2. The V gene's germline CDR1 is ENHRY and CDR2 SYGVKD. V shed 0 bases, J shed 4 bases, and the junction held 4 bases outside the gene matches. The CDR3 is 15 residues long. The CDR3 protein is CAISESPSGIYEQYF. DNA of the CDR3: TGTGCCATCAGTGAGTCGCCTAGCGGGATTTACGAGCAGTACTTC.

This clone was recorded once. Mismatch with germline at one junction end may stem from a read error. The chain uses TRBV7-9 and TRBJ1-2, with no clear D. This CDR3 has 16 residues. Per the germline V gene, CDR1 is SEHNR and CDR2 is FQNEAQ (reference sequence). The CDR3 DNA reads TGTGCCGGCAGCTTAGCCGCCCCTACGGACGGTTCTGGCTACACCTTC. Amino acid sequence: CAGSLAAPTDGSGYTF.

V usage is TRBV27 and J usage is TRBJ1-4; D possibly corresponds to TRBD1 (5 bases). The CDR3 has 11 residues. From germline, CDR1 is MNHEY and CDR2 SMNVEV (reference sequence). V was trimmed by 5 bases and J by 11 bases, leaving 9 bases between them. The CDR3 DNA follows: TGTGCCAGCAGTGCAGGGCGGAAACTGTTTTTT. It yields the protein CASSAGRKLFF.

V and J are TRBV28 and TRBJ2-3; the D is unclear. V lost 1 base and J lost 2, with 16 bases in between. There are 17 residues in the CDR3. Germline loops: CDR1 MDHEN, CDR2 SYDVKM. The CDR3 DNA sequence: TGTGCCAGCAGTTTATTGGTCAGGACCATCAACACAGATACGCAGTATTTT. Encoded protein: CASSLLVRTINTDTQYF. The variable domain in full, with the rest retrieved from reference TRBV28 and TRBJ2-3, is DVKVTQSSRYLVKRTGEKVFLECVQDMDHENMFWYRQDPGLGLRLIYFSYDVKMKEKGDIPEGYSVSREKKERFSLILESASTNQTSMYLCASSLLVRTINTDTQYFGPGTRLTVL.

This clone was counted a single time. The gene calls are TRBV7-8 and TRBJ2-5, with 9 bases fitting TRBD2. This CDR3 spans 17 amino acids. With 0 bases clipped from V and 4 bases from J, the junction kept 9 bases outside the gene matches. The germline CDR1 and CDR2 sequences are SGHVS and FQNEAQ. The CDR3 coding sequence is TGTGCCAGCAGCTTAGCGCGGGGGGGAGGGTATGGAGAGACCCAGTACTTC. It yields the protein CASSLARGGGYGETQYF.

The chain carries TRBV11-2 and TRBJ2-7, with D possibly TRBD2 on 6 matching bases. Germline CDR1 SGHAT, CDR2 FQNNGV. The V and J ends lost 5 bases and 2 bases respectively, with 13 bases between them. The CDR3 is 14 residues long. DNA of the CDR3: TGTGCCAGCAGCCTGACTAGAGCTCCCTACGAGCAGTACTTC. Translating it yields CASSLTRAPYEQYF.

The gene calls are TRBV6-1 and TRBJ2-2; D not resolved. V lost 7 bases and J lost 6, with 6 bases in between. The CDR3 sequence is 11 residues long. From germline, CDR1 is MNHNS and CDR2 SASEGT. The CDR3, as DNA: TGTGCCAGCAATGCCCCCGGGGAGCTGTTTTTT. Its translation is CASNAPGELFF.

V gene TRBV11-2 combines with J gene TRBJ2-7; the D call may be TRBD1 or TRBD2 (6 bases each). V gave up 7 bases and J gave up 1 base, with 20 bases separating them. This CDR3 contains 16 residues. The germline V gene has CDR1 SGHAT and CDR2 FQNNGV. The CDR3, as DNA: TGTGCCAGCACCCACTCCGGGGGCACTATTTCCTACGAGCAGTACTTC. Its translation is CASTHSGGTISYEQYF.

The CDR3 region is CASSFRTGGRSYEQYF. In nucleotides, the CDR3 is TGTGCCAGCAGCTTTAGGACAGGGGGTCGATCCTACGAGCAGTACTTC. The rearrangement joins TRBV13 to TRBJ2-7, with TRBD1 identical over 10 bases. The CDR3 covers 16 residues. From germline, CDR1 is PRHDT and CDR2 FYEKMQ (reference sequence). V shed 3 bases and J 1 base; nucleotides not matched to a gene: 6.

The V gene is TRBV6-1, the J gene TRBJ2-7, with 7 bases lining up with TRBD2. This CDR3 spans 14 amino acids. V was clipped by 7 bases and J by 7 bases; unmatched bases: 13. Germline CDR1 MNHNS, CDR2 SASEGT. DNA for the CDR3: TGTGCCAGCACGGAAGGACTACTGGGGGGGGAGCAGTACTTC. It encodes CASTEGLLGGEQYF.

The CDR3 loop reads CASSESSPYNEQFF. The CDR3 coding sequence is TGCGCCAGCAGTGAGTCTTCACCCTACAATGAGCAGTTCTTC. V usage is TRBV10-2 and J usage is TRBJ2-1; D is uncertain. V lost 0 bases to trimming and J lost 2 bases, with 5 bases between them. The germline gives CDR1 WSHSY, CDR2 SAAADI. The CDR3 covers 14 residues.

The rearrangement joins TRBV28 to TRBJ1-5; 10 bases agree with TRBD1. From germline, CDR1 is MDHEN and CDR2 SYDVKM. The length of the CDR3 is 17 residues. With V trimmed by 5 bases and J by 4 bases, 11 bases remained unmatched. CDR3 nucleotide sequence: TGTGCCAGCAGTCTTATCCCGGGACAGGGGCTTAATCAGCCCCAGCATTTT. Translation gives CASSLIPGQGLNQPQHF.

This clone is a singleton in its sample. The chain links TRBV20-1 to TRBJ2-7, with a weak D call TRBD2 (6 bases). V was cut by 8 bases and J by 6 bases, with 14 bases left in between. Germline lookup yields CDR1 DFQATT and CDR2 SNEGSKA (reference sequence). The CDR3 extends over 11 amino acids. Here the CDR3 reads CSRDWLGEQYF. The CDR3 coding sequence is TGCAGTAGGGACTGGCTCGGCGAGCAGTACTTC.

This chain links TRBV9 with TRBJ2-2, with 9 bases fitting TRBD1. The J segment lost 6 bases and the V segment lost 0 bases, leaving 3 bases of the junction unmatched. Germline V gene lookup returns CDR1 SGDLS and CDR2 YYNGEE. The CDR3 totals 15 residues. CDR3 sequence reads: CASSVGGQGAGELFF. In nucleotides, the CDR3 is TGTGCCAGCAGCGTAGGGGGACAGGGCGCCGGGGAGCTGTTTTTT.

V usage is TRBV27 and J usage is TRBJ1-6; 9 bases agree with TRBD1. The CDR3 contains 15 residues. The V gene end was trimmed by 4 bases and the J gene end by 8 bases; junction bases not matched to a gene: 6. Germline V gene sequence: CDR1 MNHEY, CDR2 SMNVEV (reference sequence). For the CDR3, the DNA is TGTGCCAGCAGTTCCCCGGGACAGGGTGATTCACCCCTCCACTTT. Encoded protein: CASSSPGQGDSPLHF.

With regard to this clone: Different DNA sequences within this sample yield the same CDR3. This sequence joins TRBV4-2 and TRBJ2-7; 11 nucleotides align to TRBD2. In germline, CDR1 is LGHNA, CDR2 YNFKEQ. The CDR3 totals 15 residues. Losses at the gene ends were 1 base for V and 7 bases for J; bases not matched to a gene: 6. DNA of the CDR3: TGTGCCAGCAGCCAAGTAGCGGGAGGGCCCGGGGAGCAGTACTTC. It is translated as CASSQVAGGPGEQYF.

The chain has TRBV11-2 and TRBJ2-7, with TRBD2 identical over 7 bases. CDR3 size: 14 residues. J lost 2 bases, V lost 5 bases, and 6 bases had no gene match. Per the germline V gene, CDR1 is SGHAT and CDR2 is FQNNGV. This CDR3 reads CASSNSGSPYEQYF. CDR3 coding DNA: TGTGCCAGCAGCAATAGCGGGTCGCCCTACGAGCAGTACTTC.

The CDR3 loop is CASSEAPGLEYEQYF. In nucleotides, the CDR3 is TGTGCCAGCAGTGAAGCCCCGGGACTAGAATACGAGCAGTACTTC. The rearrangement joins TRBV2 to TRBJ2-7; 8 positions match TRBD2. With V trimmed by 0 bases and J by 4 bases, 5 bases remained unmatched. This CDR3 spans 15 amino acids. CDR1 is SNHLY and CDR2 is FYNNEI in the germline V gene.